This TCR beta chain is from a study of beta chain features in type 1 diabetes. Study-wide findings and caveats: Type 1 diabetes patients had TCRB CDR3s that were shorter (moderately but significantly so) in all four CD4+ subsets.

Expressed TCRB transcripts were sequenced because the isolated RNA had all been reverse transcribed beforehand. The protocol was immunoSEQ multiplex PCR, while the TCRdb copy is restricted to in-frame clones and leaves out a portion. The repertoire holds hundreds of thousands of clones, with around 15% as singletons. The CDR3 has 14 amino acids. V was clipped by 1 base and J by 7 bases, with 13 bases between them. Germline assignment: CDR1 SGHVS and CDR2 FQNEAQ. This clone has just a few counts. Its antigen remains unidentified. The rearrangement uses TRBV7-8 and TRBJ1-2; no definite D call. Sequencing input: naive CD4+ T cells from blood. This TCR was recovered from a man between 18 and 29 years old with type 1 diabetes. CDR3 region: CASSLEWTNGGYTF. The DNA of the CDR3 is TGTGCCAGCAGCTTAGAGTGGACCAATGGTGGCTACACCTTC.